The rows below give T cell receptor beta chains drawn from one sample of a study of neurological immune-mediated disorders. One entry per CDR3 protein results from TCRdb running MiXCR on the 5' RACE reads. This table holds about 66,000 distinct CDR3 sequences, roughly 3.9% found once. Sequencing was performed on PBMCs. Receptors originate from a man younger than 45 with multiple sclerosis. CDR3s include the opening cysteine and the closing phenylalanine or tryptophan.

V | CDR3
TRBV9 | CASSPTDRIQQTQYF
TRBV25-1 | CASSDYAGQGSYEQYF
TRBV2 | CASSPTGTYNEQFF
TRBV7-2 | CASSTAGAGNTIYF
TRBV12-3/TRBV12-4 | CASSLNRAYEQYF
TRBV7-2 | CASSAIRRGYEQFF
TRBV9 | CASSPLGGRNEQFF
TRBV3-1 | CASSRNGGSGANVLTF
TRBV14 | CASSQDGGYTF
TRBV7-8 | CASSPRSAGPTGELFF
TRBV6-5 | CASWAWNEGKKIQYF
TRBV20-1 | CSARTSGGFYEQYF
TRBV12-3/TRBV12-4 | CASSFGEAGRAQYF
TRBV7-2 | CASSQLVTSLGYEQYF
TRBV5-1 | CASSLSSGGTGELFF
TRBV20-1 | CSARQDRKALGYTF
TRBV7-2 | CASSSHWELWQFF
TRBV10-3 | CAIARAGGSYEQYF
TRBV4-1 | CASSQDRDGNQPQHF
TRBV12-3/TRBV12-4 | CASSSSGGEETQYF
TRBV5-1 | CASSWAFPGGVYEQYF
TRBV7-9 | CASSLARAAGPQETQYF
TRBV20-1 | CSARDQPGGPGTQYF
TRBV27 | CASSSPYYEQYF
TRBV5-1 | CASSPNIQGEQFF
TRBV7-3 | CASSLQRDTEAFF
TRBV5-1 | CASSFQIANYGYTF
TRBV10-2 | CASSSIARTDTQYF
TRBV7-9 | CASSLDRTSGGTDTQYF
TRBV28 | CASSLGSGRQPQNF
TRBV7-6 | CASSLVYQGRTEAFF
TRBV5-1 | CASSLGLTSGQPRDTQYF
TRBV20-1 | CSASASGLTDTQYF
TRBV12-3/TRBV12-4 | CASRDRGRNQPQHF
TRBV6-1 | CASSEEGAGADTQYF
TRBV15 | CATSREGQTGANYGYTF
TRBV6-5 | CASSYRGPSRADTQYF
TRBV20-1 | CSAWTGPYGYTF
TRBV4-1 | CASSQRGRVEKTQYF
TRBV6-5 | CATMPWRDTEAFF
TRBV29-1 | CSALDRSSYEQYF
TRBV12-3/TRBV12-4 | CASSLRSYGYTF